Presented here are 3 T cell receptor beta chains from one specimen sequenced in a study of cytomegalovirus exposure and HLA in healthy donors. Clones were sequenced by immunoSEQ multiplex PCR, and TCRdb holds only the in-frame ones, with some missing. The sample records about 160,000 clones, about 82% being singletons. Sequenced input: PBMCs. The source of these receptors is a man aged 25 to 40 in good health and CMV-seropositive.

This clone was detected only a few times. The rearrangement joins TRBV7-3 to TRBJ1-2, with TRBD1 matching over 8 bases. Germline V gene lookup returns CDR1 SGHTA and CDR2 FQGTGA. V lost 4 bases, J lost 7 bases, and 5 bases stayed unmatched. This CDR3 has 13 amino acids. The CDR3 nucleotides read TGTGCCAGCAGCTCTACAGGGACAGGTGGCTACACCTTC. As protein: CASSSTGTGGYTF.

The rearrangement links TRBV2 to TRBJ1-2; D ambiguous. Between the trimmed V and J ends, which lost 7 bases and 8 bases, there was a span of 17 bases. This CDR3 is built from 13 residues. The germline gives CDR1 SNHLY, CDR2 FYNNEI. CDR3 nucleotide sequence: TGTGCCAGCACGCTTTGGGGAGTTAAGGGCTACACCTTC. Translated, it gives CASTLWGVKGYTF.

The chain carries TRBV9 and TRBJ1-1, with D possibly matching TRBD1 (5 bases). This CDR3 region has 17 residues. CDR1 is SGDLS, CDR2 YYNGEE, per germline. V lost 4 bases, J lost 4 bases, and 23 bases lay in between. CDR3 amino acids: CASSLSRGGEERTEAFF. The CDR3 bases are TGTGCCAGCAGCCTCTCTCGGGGGGGGGAGGAGCGCACTGAAGCTTTCTTT.